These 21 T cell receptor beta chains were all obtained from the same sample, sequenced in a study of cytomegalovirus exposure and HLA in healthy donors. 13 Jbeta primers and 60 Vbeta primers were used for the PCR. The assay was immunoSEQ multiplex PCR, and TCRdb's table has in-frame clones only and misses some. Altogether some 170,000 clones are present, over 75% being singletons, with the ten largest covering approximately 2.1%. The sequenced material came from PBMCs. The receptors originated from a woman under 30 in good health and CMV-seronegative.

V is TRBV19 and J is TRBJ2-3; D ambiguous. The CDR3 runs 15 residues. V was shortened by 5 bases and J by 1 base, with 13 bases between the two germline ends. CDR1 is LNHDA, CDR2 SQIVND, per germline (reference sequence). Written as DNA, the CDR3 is TGTGCCAGTAGTCGGAGTGTTTGGGGCACAGATACGCAGTATTTT. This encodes CASSRSVWGTDTQYF.

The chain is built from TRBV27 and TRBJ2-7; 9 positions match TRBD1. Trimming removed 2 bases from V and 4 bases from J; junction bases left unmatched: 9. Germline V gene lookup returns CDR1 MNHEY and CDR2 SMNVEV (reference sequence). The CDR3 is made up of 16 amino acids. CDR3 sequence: CASSLLPTGGGYEQYF. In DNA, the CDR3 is TGTGCCAGCAGTTTACTCCCCACAGGGGGCGGGTACGAGCAGTACTTC.

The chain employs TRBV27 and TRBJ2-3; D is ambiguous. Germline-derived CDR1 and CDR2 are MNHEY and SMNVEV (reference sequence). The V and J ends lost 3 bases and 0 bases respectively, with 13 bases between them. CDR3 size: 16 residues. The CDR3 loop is CASSLFLGTSTDTQYF. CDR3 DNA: TGTGCCAGCAGTTTGTTTCTAGGTACTAGCACAGATACGCAGTATTTT.

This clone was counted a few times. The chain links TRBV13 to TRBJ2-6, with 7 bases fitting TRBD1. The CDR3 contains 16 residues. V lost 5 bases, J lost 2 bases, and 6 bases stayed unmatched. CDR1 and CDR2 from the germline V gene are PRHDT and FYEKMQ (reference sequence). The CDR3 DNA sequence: TGTGCCAGCAGCCGCATACAGGGGACTGGGGCCAACGTCCTGACTTTC. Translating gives CASSRIQGTGANVLTF. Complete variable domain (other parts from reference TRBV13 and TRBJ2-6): AAGVIQSPRHLIKEKRETATLKCYPIPRHDTVYWYQQGPGQDPQFLISFYEKMQSDKGSIPDRFSAQQFSDYHSELNMSSLELGDSALYFCASSRIQGTGANVLTFGAGSRLTVL.

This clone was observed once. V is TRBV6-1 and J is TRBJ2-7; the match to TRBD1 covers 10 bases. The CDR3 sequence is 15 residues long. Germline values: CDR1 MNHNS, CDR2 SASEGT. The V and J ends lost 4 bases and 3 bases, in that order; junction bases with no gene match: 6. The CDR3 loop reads CASSGIRDRGYEQYF. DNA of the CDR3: TGTGCCAGCAGTGGGATCCGGGACAGGGGCTACGAGCAGTACTTC.

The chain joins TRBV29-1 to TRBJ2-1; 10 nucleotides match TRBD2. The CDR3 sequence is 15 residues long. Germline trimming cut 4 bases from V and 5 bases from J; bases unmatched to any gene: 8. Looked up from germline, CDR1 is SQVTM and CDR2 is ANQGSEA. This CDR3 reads CSVGRRLAGDNEQFF. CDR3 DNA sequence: TGCAGCGTTGGCCGGCGACTAGCGGGCGACAATGAGCAGTTCTTC.

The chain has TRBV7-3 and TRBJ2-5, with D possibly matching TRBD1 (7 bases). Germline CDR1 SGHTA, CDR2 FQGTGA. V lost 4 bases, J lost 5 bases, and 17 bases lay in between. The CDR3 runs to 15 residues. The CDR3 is CASSSRAGGQETQYF. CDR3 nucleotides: TGTGCCAGCAGCTCTAGGGCAGGGGGGCAGGAGACCCAGTACTTC. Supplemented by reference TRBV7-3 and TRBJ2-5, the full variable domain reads GAGVSQTPSNKVTEKGKYVELRCDPISGHTALYWYRQSLGQGPEFLIYFQGTGAADDSGLPNDRFFAVRPEGSVSTLKIQRTERGDSAVYLCASSSRAGGQETQYFGPGTRLLVL.

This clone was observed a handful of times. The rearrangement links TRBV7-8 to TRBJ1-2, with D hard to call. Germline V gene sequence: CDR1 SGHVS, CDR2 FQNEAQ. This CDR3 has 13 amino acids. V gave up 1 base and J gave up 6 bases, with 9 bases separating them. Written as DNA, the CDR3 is TGTGCCAGCAGCTTAGAAGTGGGCCATGGCTACACCTTC. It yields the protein CASSLEVGHGYTF.

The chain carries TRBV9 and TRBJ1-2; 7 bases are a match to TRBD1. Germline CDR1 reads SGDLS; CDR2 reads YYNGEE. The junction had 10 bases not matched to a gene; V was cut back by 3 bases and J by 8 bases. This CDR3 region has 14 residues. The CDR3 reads CASSARQGVDGYTF. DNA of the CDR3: TGTGCCAGCAGCGCAAGACAGGGTGTGGACGGCTACACCTTC. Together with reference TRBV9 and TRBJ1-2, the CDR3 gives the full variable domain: DSGVTQTPKHLITATGQRVTLRCSPRSGDLSVYWYQQSLDQGLQFLIQYYNGEERAKGNILERFSAQQFPDLHSELNLSSLELGDSALYFCASSARQGVDGYTFGSGTRLTVV.

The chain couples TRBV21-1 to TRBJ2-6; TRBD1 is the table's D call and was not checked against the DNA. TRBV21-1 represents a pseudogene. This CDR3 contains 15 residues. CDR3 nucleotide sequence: TGTGCCAGCCCCACAGGGTGCTCTGGGGCCAACGTCCTGACTTTC. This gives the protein CASPTGCSGANVLTF.

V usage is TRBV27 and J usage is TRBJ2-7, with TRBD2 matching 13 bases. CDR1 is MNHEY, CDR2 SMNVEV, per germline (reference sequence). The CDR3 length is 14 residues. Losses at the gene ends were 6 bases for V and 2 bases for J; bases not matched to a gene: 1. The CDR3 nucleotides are TGTGCCAGCAGAACTAGCGGGGGGGCCTACGAGCAGTACTTC. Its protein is CASRTSGGAYEQYF.

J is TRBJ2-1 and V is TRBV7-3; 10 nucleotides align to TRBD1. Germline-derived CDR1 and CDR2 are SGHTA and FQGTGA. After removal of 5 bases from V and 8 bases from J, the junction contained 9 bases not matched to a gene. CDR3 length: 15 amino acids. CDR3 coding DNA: TGTGCCAGCAGCCCCGGTCTGGACAGGGGGGATGAGCAGTTCTTC. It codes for CASSPGLDRGDEQFF.

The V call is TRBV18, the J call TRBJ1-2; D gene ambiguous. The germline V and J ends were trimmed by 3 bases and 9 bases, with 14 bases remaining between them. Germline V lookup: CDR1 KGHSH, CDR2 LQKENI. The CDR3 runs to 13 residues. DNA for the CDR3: TGTGCCAGCTCACCGGCACGGGGTGAGAGCTACACCTTC. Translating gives CASSPARGESYTF.

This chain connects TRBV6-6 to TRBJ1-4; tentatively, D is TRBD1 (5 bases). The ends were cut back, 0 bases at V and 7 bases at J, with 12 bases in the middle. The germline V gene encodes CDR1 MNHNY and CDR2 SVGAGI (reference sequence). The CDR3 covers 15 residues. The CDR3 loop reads CASSYSQGFSEKLFF. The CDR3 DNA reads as TGTGCCAGCAGTTACTCGCAGGGATTCTCTGAAAAACTGTTTTTT.

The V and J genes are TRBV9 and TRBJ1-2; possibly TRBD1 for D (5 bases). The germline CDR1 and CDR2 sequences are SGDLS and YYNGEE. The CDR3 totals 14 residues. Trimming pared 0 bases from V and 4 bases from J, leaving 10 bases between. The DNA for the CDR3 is TGTGCCAGCAGCGTAGGGTACAGGAGCTATGGCTACACCTTC. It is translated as CASSVGYRSYGYTF. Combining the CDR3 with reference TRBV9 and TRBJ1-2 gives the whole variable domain DSGVTQTPKHLITATGQRVTLRCSPRSGDLSVYWYQQSLDQGLQFLIQYYNGEERAKGNILERFSAQQFPDLHSELNLSSLELGDSALYFCASSVGYRSYGYTFGSGTRLTVV.

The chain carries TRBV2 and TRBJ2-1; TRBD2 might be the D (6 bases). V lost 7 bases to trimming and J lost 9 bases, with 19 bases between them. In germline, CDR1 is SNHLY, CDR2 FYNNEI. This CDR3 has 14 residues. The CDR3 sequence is CASTQRGTEIEQFF. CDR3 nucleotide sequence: TGTGCCAGCACACAACGGGGGACGGAGATTGAGCAGTTCTTC.

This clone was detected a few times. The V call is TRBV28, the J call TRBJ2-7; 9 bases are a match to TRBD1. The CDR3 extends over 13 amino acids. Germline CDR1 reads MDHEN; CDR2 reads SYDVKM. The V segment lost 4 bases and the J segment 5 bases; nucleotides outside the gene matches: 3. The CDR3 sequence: CASSSRDRDEQYF. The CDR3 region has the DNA TGTGCCAGCAGTTCCCGGGACAGGGACGAGCAGTACTTC.

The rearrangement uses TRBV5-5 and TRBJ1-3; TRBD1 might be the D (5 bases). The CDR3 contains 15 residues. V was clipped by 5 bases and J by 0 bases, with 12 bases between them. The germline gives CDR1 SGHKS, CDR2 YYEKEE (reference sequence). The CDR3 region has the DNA TGTGCCAGCAGTCCGGGACTCTCCTCTGGAAACACCATATATTTT. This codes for CASSPGLSSGNTIYF.

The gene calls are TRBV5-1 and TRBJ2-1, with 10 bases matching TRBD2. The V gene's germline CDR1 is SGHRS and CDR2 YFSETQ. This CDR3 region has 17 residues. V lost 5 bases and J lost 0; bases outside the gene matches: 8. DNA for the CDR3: TGCGCCAGCAGTGGGGGAGCGGGGGGGACCTCCTACAATGAGCAGTTCTTC. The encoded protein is CASSGGAGGTSYNEQFF.

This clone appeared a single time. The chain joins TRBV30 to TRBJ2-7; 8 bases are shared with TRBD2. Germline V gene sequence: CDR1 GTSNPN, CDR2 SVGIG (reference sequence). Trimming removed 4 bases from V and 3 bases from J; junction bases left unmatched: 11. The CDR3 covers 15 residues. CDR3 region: CAWTAIFGGGYEQYF. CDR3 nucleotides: TGTGCCTGGACCGCGATATTCGGGGGGGGCTACGAGCAGTACTTC.

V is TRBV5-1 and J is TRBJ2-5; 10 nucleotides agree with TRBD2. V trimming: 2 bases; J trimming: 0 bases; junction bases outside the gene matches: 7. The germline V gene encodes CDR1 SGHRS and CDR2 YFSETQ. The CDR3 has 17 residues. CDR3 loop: CASSLGTSDTHQETQYF. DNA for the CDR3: TGCGCCAGCAGCTTAGGGACTAGCGACACTCACCAAGAGACCCAGTACTTC.